This T cell receptor beta chain was captured by sequencing in a study of OX40 agonist ivuxolimab in advanced cancers. Study information: Dose-escalation cases comprised hepatocellular carcinoma, melanoma, renal cell or head and neck cancer. A mean age of roughly 60 years, range about 20 to 85, was recorded, and 82.7% were male.

Generated by immunoSEQ multiplex PCR, the TCRdb table keeps only in-frame clones and is missing some. This table has 95,000 or so clones, under 95% appearing once. Germline CDR1 and CDR2: SGHTA and FQGTGA. This CDR3 is 13 amino acids long. Deletions cut 2 bases from V and 2 bases from J, with 6 bases between. Study results and limitations: The study found that CD8+ T cells averaged more expanded clones than CD4+.

Comment on this clone: Its antigen is still unknown.

The origin of this receptor is an adult with an advanced solid tumor such as melanoma, head and neck, liver or kidney cancer. The material sequenced was CD4+ or CD8+ T cells sorted from blood, taken in a trial of the OX40 agonist ivuxolimab. This chain links TRBV7-3 with TRBJ1-1; D gene uncertain. CDR3 loop: CASSLAYNTEAFF. CDR3 nucleotide sequence: TGTGCCAGCAGCTTAGCATATAACACTGAAGCTTTCTTT.